Listed below are T cell receptor beta chains from one sample, sequenced in a study of T cell responses to AZD1222 COVID-19 vaccine. Data came from immunoSEQ multiplex PCR; TCRdb stores just in-frame clones and leaves some out. The sample has around 150,000 clones, roughly 91% seen once. The sample was peripheral blood, taken 28 days after the second AZD1222 dose. The receptors shown here come from an adult who received the AZD1222 COVID-19 vaccine. The CDR3 runs from the conserved cysteine through the conserved F or W. Each record gives: J gene, V gene, CDR3 protein.

J: TRBJ1-2; V: TRBV2; CDR3: CASSRGARGYTF
J: TRBJ1-5; V: TRBV12-3/TRBV12-4; CDR3: CASSLVPYQPQHF
J: TRBJ1-1; V: TRBV6-6; CDR3: CASSYGQGSAEAFF
J: TRBJ1-1; V: TRBV7-9; CDR3: CASSVNLRGGFTEAFF
J: TRBJ2-2; V: TRBV3-1/TRBV3-2; CDR3: CASSQRGAAGELFF
J: TRBJ2-1; V: TRBV7-3; CDR3: CASSFDPGGQQFF
J: TRBJ1-4; V: TRBV5-8; CDR3: CASSAGQLANEKLFF
J: TRBJ1-1; V: TRBV7-8; CDR3: CASSGGGVYTEAFF
J: TRBJ1-1; V: TRBV6-5; CDR3: CASQGGGKNEAFF
J: TRBJ1-6; V: TRBV9; CDR3: CASSATALENSPLHF
J: TRBJ1-3; V: TRBV18; CDR3: CASSPLSGRVTGNTIYF
J: TRBJ1-2; V: TRBV6-5; CDR3: CASTVGQGNGYTF
J: TRBJ2-1; V: TRBV6-5; CDR3: CASSSLLAGGANEQFF
J: TRBJ1-1; V: TRBV18; CDR3: CASSGQARVNTEAFF
J: TRBJ2-5; V: TRBV27; CDR3: CASSLSPGGHPKYQETQYF
J: TRBJ1-2; V: TRBV15; CDR3: CATSSLTGADGYTF
J: TRBJ1-1; V: TRBV7-3; CDR3: CASSLYQNTEAFF